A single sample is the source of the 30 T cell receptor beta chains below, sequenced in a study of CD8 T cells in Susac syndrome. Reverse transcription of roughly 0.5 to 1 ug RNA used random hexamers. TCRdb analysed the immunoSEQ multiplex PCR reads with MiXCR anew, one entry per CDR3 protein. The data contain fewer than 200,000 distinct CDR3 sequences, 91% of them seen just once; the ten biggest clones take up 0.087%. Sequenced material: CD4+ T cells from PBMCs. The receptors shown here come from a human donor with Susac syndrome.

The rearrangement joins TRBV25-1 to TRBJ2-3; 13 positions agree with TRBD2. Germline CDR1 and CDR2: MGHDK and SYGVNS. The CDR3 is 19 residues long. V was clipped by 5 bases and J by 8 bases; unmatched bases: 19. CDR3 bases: TGTGCCAGCAGTAGAAAGGGACTAGCGGGGACGAGGGACTCCGGTACGCAGTATTTT. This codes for CASSRKGLAGTRDSGTQYF.

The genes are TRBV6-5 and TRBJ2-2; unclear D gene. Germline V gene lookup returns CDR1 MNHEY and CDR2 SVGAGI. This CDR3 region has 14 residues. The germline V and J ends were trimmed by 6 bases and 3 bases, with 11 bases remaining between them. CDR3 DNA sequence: TGTGCCAGCAGAGAGACGCCCCACACCGGGGAGCTGTTTTTT. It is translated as CASRETPHTGELFF.

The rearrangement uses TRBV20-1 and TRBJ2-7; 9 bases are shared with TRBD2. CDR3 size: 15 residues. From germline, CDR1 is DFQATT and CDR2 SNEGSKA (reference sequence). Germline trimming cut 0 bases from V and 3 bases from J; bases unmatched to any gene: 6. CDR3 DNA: TGCAGTGCTAGAGACCCCGGGACTAGCAGCTACGAGCAGTACTTC. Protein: CSARDPGTSSYEQYF.

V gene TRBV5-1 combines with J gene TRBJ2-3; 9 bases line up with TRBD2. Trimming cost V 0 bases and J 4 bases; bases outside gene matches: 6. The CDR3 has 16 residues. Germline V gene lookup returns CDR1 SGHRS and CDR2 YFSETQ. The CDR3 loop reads CASSLEQAGGSDTQYF. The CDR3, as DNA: TGCGCCAGCAGCTTGGAACAAGCGGGAGGATCAGATACGCAGTATTTT.

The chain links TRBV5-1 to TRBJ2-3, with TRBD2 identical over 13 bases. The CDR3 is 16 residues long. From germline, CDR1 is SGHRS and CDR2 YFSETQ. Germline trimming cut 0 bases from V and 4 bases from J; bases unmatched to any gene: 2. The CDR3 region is CASSLGGLAGADTQYF. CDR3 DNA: TGCGCCAGCAGCTTGGGTGGACTAGCGGGAGCAGATACGCAGTATTTT.

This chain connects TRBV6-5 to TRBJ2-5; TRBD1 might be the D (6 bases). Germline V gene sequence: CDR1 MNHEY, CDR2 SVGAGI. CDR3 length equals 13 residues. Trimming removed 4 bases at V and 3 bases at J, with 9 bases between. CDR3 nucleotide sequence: TGTGCCAGCAGTTTTCAGGGGAAAGAGACCCAGTACTTC. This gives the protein CASSFQGKETQYF.

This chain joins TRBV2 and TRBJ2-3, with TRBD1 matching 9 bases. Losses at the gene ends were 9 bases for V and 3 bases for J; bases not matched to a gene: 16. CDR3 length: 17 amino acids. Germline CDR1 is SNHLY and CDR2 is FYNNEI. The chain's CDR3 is CASTYLYTGTGTDTQYF. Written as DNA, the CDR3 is TGTGCCAGTACCTACCTATATACCGGGACAGGGACAGATACGCAGTATTTT.

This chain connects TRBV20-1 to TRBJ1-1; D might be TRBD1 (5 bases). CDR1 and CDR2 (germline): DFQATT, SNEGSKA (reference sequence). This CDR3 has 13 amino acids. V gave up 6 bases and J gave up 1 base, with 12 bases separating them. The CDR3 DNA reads TGCAGTGCGAAACCAACAGGGAACACTGAAGCTTTCTTT. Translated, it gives CSAKPTGNTEAFF.

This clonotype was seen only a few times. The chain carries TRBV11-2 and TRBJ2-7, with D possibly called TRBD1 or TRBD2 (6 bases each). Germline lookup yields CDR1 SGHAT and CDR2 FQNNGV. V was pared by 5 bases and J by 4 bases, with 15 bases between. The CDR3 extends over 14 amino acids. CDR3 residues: CASSLTRGEYEQYF. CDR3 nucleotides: TGTGCCAGCAGCCTGACGAGGGGGGAGTACGAGCAGTACTTC.

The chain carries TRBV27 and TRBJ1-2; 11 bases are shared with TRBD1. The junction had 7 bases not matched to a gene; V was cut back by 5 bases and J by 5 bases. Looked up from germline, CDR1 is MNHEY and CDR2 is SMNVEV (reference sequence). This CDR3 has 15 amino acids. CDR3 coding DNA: TGTGCCAGCAGTCTTGGACAGGGGGCATGGTATGGCTACACCTTC. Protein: CASSLGQGAWYGYTF.

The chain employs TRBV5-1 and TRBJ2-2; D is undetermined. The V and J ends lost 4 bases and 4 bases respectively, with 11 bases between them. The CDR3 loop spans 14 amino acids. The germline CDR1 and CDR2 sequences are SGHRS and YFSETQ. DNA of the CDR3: TGCGCCAGCAGCCCAGACCCTGGCACCGGGGAGCTGTTTTTT. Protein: CASSPDPGTGELFF.

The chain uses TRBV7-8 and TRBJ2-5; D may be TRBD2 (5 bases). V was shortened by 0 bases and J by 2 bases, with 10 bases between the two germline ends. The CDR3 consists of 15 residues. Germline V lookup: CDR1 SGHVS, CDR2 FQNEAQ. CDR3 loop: CASSLANSGQETQYF. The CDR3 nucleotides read TGTGCCAGCAGCTTAGCTAACTCGGGGCAAGAGACCCAGTACTTC.

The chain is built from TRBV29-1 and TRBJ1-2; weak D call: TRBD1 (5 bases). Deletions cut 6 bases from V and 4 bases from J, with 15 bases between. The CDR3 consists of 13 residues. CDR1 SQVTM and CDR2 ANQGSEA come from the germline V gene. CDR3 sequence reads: CSVRTPTRYGYTF. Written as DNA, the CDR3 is TGCAGCGTGAGGACACCGACCCGCTATGGCTACACCTTC.

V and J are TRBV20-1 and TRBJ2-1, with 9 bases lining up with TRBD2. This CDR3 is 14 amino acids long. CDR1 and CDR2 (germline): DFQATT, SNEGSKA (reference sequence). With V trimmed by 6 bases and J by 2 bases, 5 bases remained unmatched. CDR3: CSAHLAGPYNEQFF. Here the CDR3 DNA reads TGCAGTGCCCATCTAGCGGGGCCCTACAATGAGCAGTTCTTC.

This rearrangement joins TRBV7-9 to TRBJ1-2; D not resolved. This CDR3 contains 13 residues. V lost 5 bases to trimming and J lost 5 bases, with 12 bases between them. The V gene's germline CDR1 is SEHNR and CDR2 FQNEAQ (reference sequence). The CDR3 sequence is CASSQDPLYGYTF. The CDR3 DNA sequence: TGTGCCAGCAGCCAAGACCCACTATATGGCTACACCTTC.

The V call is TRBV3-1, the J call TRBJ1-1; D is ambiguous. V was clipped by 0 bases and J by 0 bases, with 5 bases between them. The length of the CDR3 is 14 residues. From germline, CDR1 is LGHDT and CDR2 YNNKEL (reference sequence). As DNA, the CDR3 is TGTGCCAGCAGCCAAGAGGGGTTGAACACTGAAGCTTTCTTT. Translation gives CASSQEGLNTEAFF.

The CDR3 is CASSLMGVYTEAFF. The DNA for the CDR3 is TGTGCCAGCAGCTTAATGGGGGTGTATACTGAAGCTTTCTTT. The chain is built from TRBV7-9 and TRBJ1-1, with D tentatively TRBD1 (5 bases). The germline V and J ends were trimmed by 2 bases and 5 bases, with 12 bases remaining between them. Germline V gene lookup returns CDR1 SEHNR and CDR2 FQNEAQ (reference sequence). The CDR3 covers 14 residues.

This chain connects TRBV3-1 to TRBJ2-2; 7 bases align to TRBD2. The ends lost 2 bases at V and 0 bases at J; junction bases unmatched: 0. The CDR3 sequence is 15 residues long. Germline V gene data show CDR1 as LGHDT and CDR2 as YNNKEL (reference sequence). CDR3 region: CASSQRGANTGELFF. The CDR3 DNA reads TGTGCCAGCAGCCAACGGGGGGCGAACACCGGGGAGCTGTTTTTT.

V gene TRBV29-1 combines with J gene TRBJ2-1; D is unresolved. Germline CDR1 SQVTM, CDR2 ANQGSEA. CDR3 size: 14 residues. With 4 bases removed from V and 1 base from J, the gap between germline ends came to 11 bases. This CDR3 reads CSVVYSESYNEQFF. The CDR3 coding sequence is TGCAGCGTTGTTTATAGTGAATCCTACAATGAGCAGTTCTTC.

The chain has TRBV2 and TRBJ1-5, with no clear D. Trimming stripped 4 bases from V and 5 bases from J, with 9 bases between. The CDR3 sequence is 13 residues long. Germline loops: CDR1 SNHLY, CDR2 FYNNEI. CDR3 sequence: CASSVGEYQPQHF. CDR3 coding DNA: TGTGCCAGCAGTGTTGGGGAGTATCAGCCCCAGCATTTT.

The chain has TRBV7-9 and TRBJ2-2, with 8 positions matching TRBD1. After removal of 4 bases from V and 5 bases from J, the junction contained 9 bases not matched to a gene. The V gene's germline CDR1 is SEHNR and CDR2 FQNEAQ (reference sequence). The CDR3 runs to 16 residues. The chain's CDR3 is CASSYGSNRGTGELFF. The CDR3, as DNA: TGTGCCAGCAGCTATGGTTCTAACAGGGGGACCGGGGAGCTGTTTTTT. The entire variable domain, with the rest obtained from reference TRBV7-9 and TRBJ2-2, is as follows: DTGVSQNPRHKITKRGQNVTFRCDPISEHNRLYWYRQTLGQGPEFLTYFQNEAQLEKSRLLSDRFSAERPKGSFSTLEIQRTEQGDSAMYLCASSYGSNRGTGELFFGEGSRLTVL.

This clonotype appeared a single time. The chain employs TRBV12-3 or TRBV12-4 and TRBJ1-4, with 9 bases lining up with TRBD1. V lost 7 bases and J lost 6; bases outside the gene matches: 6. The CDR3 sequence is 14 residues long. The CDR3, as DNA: TGTGCCAGCACCTGGACAGGGGCGGATGAAAAACTGTTTTTT. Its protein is CASTWTGADEKLFF.

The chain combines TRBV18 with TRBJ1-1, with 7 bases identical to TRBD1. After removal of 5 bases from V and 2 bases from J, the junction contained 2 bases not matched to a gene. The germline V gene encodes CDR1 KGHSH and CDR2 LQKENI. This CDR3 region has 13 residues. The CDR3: CASSRQGNTEAFF. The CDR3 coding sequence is TGTGCCAGCTCAAGACAGGGAAACACTGAAGCTTTCTTT.

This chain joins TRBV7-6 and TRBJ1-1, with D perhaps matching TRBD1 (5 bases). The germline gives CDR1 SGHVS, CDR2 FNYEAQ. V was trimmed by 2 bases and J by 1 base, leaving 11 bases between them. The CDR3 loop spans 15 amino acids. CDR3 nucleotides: TGTGCCAGCAGCTTATTCCCAGGGACGAACACTGAAGCTTTCTTT. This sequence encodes CASSLFPGTNTEAFF.

Here the CDR3 reads CASGPTGTYEQYF. In DNA form, the CDR3 reads TGTGCCAGCGGGCCTACAGGGACCTACGAGCAGTACTTC. The gene calls are TRBV25-1 and TRBJ2-7; possibly TRBD1 for D (6 bases). CDR1 and CDR2 from the germline V gene are MGHDK and SYGVNS. With 8 bases removed from V and 2 bases from J, the gap between germline ends came to 13 bases. CDR3 length: 13 amino acids.

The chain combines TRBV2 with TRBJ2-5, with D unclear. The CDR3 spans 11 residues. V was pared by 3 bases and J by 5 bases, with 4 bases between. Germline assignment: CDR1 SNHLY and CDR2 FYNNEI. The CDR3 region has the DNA TGTGCCAGCAGTGATTATGAGACCCAGTACTTC. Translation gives CASSDYETQYF.

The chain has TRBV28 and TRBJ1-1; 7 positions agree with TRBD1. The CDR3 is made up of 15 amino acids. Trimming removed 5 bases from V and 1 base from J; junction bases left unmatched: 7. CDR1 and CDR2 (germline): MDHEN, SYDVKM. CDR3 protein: CASSTQGQPNTEAFF. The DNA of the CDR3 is TGTGCCAGCAGTACACAGGGGCAGCCGAACACTGAAGCTTTCTTT.

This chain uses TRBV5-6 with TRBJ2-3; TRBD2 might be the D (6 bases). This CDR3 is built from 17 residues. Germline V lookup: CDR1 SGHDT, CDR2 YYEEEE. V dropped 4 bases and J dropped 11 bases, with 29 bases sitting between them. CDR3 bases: TGTGCCAGCAGCCCTGGGAGGATCGCTCGTCAGCACCCTCGGCAGTATTTT. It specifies CASSPGRIARQHPRQYF.

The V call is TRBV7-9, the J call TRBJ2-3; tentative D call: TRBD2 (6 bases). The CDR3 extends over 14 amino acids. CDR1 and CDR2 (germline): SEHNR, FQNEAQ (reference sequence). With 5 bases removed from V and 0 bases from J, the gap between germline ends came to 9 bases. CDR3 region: CASSGTESTDTQYF. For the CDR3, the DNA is TGTGCCAGCAGCGGGACTGAGAGCACAGATACGCAGTATTTT. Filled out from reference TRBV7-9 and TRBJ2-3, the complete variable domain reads DTGVSQNPRHKITKRGQNVTFRCDPISEHNRLYWYRQTLGQGPEFLTYFQNEAQLEKSRLLSDRFSAERPKGSFSTLEIQRTEQGDSAMYLCASSGTESTDTQYFGPGTRLTVL.

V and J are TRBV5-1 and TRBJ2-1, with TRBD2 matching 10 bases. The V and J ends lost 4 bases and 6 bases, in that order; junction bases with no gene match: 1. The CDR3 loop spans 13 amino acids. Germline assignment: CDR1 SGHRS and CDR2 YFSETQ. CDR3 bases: TGCGCCAGCAGCGGACTAGCGGTCAATGAGCAGTTCTTC. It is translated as CASSGLAVNEQFF.